This T cell receptor (beta chain) is from a study of neoadjuvant anti-PD-1 for oral cavity cancer. Study conclusions and caveats: Expansion of preexisting intratumoral clones was suggested to aid response. TCR analyses covered only a few patients per response group.

The assay was immunoSEQ multiplex PCR, and TCRdb's table has in-frame clones only and misses some. This sample has some 6,000 clones, with around half found just once. Documented time point: after neoadjuvant nivolumab, at surgical resection. As for this clone: Its antigen is still unknown.

Specimen: tumor tissue, collected after nivolumab (anti-PD-1) treatment. The TCR sequence derives from a person aged 35-80 years with oral cavity squamous cell carcinoma.

The CDR3, as DNA: TGTGCCAGTAGTATCTCACTAGCGGGAGACGAGCAGTACTTC. Its protein is CASSISLAGDEQYF. The chain has TRBV19 and TRBJ2-7; 11 positions agree with TRBD2. The CDR3 sequence is 14 residues long. Trimming took 3 bases from V and 5 from J; bases not matched to a gene: 3. Germline V CDR1 and CDR2: LNHDA, SQIVND (reference sequence).